The 18 T cell receptor beta chains in this list originate from one sample, sequenced in a study of human T cells and chemical hapten exposure. Time point reported: patch test 1, 2 weeks after DPC sensitization. Treatment: therapeutic diphenylcyclopropenone sensitization with weekly scalp DPC. A single record per CDR3 protein comes from TCRdb applying MiXCR to the RACE reads. Altogether around 71,000 distinct CDR3 sequences are present, more than 8% being singletons, with the ten largest covering 3% to 4%. This sample comprised whole blood, obtained in connection with sensitization to the hapten diphenylcyclopropenone (DPC). These receptors came from a woman aged 40 to 50 with alopecia areata. Some clones in this sample may be carry-over from other donors' samples.

This clonotype was seen repeatedly, ten times or more. This chain links TRBV4-1 with TRBJ1-5; D unresolved. Germline CDR1 MGHRA, CDR2 YSYEKL. This CDR3 has 16 residues. The V and J ends lost 0 bases and 1 base respectively, with 10 bases between them. The CDR3 coding sequence is TGCGCCAGCAGCCAAGAGAGAGGTTGGAGCAATCAGCCCCAGCATTTT. It yields the protein CASSQERGWSNQPQHF.

This clonotype has more than one count but fewer than ten. CDR3 coding DNA: TGTGCCAGCAGTTTAGGCCAGGATACAGATACGCAGTATTTT. It encodes CASSLGQDTDTQYF. This chain joins TRBV12-3 or TRBV12-4 and TRBJ2-3; no clear D. V was pared by 1 base and J by 3 bases, with 8 bases between. The CDR3 contains 14 residues.

This clonotype was counted a few times. This chain uses TRBV11-2 with TRBJ2-5; D uncertain. Germline-derived CDR1 and CDR2 are SGHAT and FQNNGV. Trimming pared 7 bases from V and 1 base from J, leaving 16 bases between. The CDR3 runs 15 residues. This chain's CDR3 is CASIPSPKSQETQYF. For the CDR3, the DNA is TGTGCCAGCATCCCCTCCCCCAAGAGCCAAGAGACCCAGTACTTC.

In its sample, this clonotype was seen once. This may come from a read error, since a much larger clone is one base off. The V gene is TRBV10-2, the J gene TRBJ1-3; D perhaps matches TRBD1 (5 bases). Germline values: CDR1 WSHSY, CDR2 SAAADI. The CDR3 loop spans 14 amino acids. The V end lost 8 bases, the J end lost 0 bases, and 11 bases lay between the germline ends. The CDR3, as DNA: TGCGCCAGCCGTGGGACCTACTCTGGAAACACCATATATTTT. As protein: CASRGTYSGNTIYF.

At least ten counts were recorded for this clonotype. The rearrangement links TRBV3-1 to TRBJ1-5, with D maybe TRBD1 (5 bases). Trimming pared 0 bases from V and 2 bases from J, leaving 8 bases between. This CDR3 region has 15 residues. The germline gives CDR1 LGHDT, CDR2 YNNKEL (reference sequence). Here the CDR3 DNA reads TGTGCCAGCAGCCAAGACAGGGCCGGCAATCAGCCCCAGCATTTT. Encoded protein: CASSQDRAGNQPQHF.

This clonotype was counted many times. The chain uses TRBV28 and TRBJ1-5; D call uncertain. CDR3 length equals 15 residues. V was pared by 3 bases and J by 6 bases, with 15 bases between. Germline lookup yields CDR1 MDHEN and CDR2 SYDVKM. The CDR3 bases are TGTGCCAGCAGTTTGTTGCCGACGACTGGTCAGCCCCAGCATTTT. This sequence encodes CASSLLPTTGQPQHF.

This clonotype was detected many times. V and J are TRBV2 and TRBJ2-1, with D maybe TRBD2 (6 bases). V lost 8 bases and J 16 bases, leaving 18 bases between the germline ends. CDR1 is SNHLY, CDR2 FYNNEI, per germline. This CDR3 contains 11 residues. Here the CDR3 DNA reads TGTGCCAGCGCCCCGGGACTGGGGTTATTCTTC. Protein product: CASAPGLGLFF.

The rearrangement links TRBV28 to TRBJ1-1, with D uncertain. From germline, CDR1 is MDHEN and CDR2 SYDVKM. This CDR3 comprises 12 residues. Trimming removed 4 bases at V and 5 bases at J, with 8 bases between. This chain's CDR3 is CASSSFGTEAFF. Here the CDR3 DNA reads TGTGCCAGCAGTTCCTTTGGGACTGAAGCTTTCTTT.

This clonotype appeared many times. V usage is TRBV28 and J usage is TRBJ2-7; D is possibly TRBD1 or TRBD2 (5 bases each). The germline V gene encodes CDR1 MDHEN and CDR2 SYDVKM. The CDR3 is 15 residues long. V lost 4 bases to trimming and J lost 5 bases, with 18 bases between them. The CDR3 reads CASSSRRGHGDEQYF. As DNA, the CDR3 is TGTGCCAGCAGTTCGCGAAGGGGCCACGGGGACGAGCAGTACTTC.

This clonotype showed up just a few times. This chain connects TRBV18 to TRBJ2-7, with D perhaps TRBD1 (6 bases). CDR1 KGHSH and CDR2 LQKENI come from the germline V gene. This CDR3 has 15 amino acids. V was trimmed by 2 bases and J by 3 bases, leaving 14 bases between them. The CDR3 reads CASSPSTGYFYEQYF. DNA for the CDR3: TGTGCCAGCTCACCAAGTACAGGGTATTTCTACGAGCAGTACTTC.

This clonotype was counted only a few times. This sequence joins TRBV6-1 and TRBJ2-1; 7 nucleotides line up with TRBD2. Trimming at V came to 1 base and at J to 6 bases, leaving 3 bases not matched to a gene. The CDR3 is 14 amino acids. Germline-derived CDR1 and CDR2 are MNHNS and SASEGT. The CDR3 DNA is TGTGCCAGCAGTGAAGGGGGGGGACTCAATGAGCAGTTCTTC. Encoded protein: CASSEGGGLNEQFF.

This clonotype was counted at least ten times. J is TRBJ2-7 and V is TRBV7-9; TRBD2 matches 8 bases. Germline V CDR1 and CDR2: SEHNR, FQNEAQ (reference sequence). V dropped 2 bases and J dropped 3; count of bases not matched to a gene: 15. The CDR3 consists of 18 residues. DNA of the CDR3: TGTGCCAGCAGCTTAATTGGGAGAAGCGGGGGACGCTTCTACGAGCAGTACTTC. Encoded protein: CASSLIGRSGGRFYEQYF.

This clonotype was observed a few times. The CDR3 DNA reads as TGCGCCAGCAGCCAAGGACAGGGTACGGGAAATTACGAGCAGTACTTC. Amino acid sequence: CASSQGQGTGNYEQYF. The chain has TRBV4-1 and TRBJ2-7, with TRBD1 matching 7 bases. Germline CDR1 and CDR2: MGHRA and YSYEKL. Germline trimming cut 1 base from V and 4 bases from J; bases unmatched to any gene: 10. The CDR3 has 16 residues.

This clonotype was counted at least ten times. The chain carries TRBV29-1 and TRBJ2-7; D might be TRBD1 (6 bases). This CDR3 region has 16 residues. CDR1 is SQVTM and CDR2 is ANQGSEA in the germline V gene. Trimming took 4 bases from V and 2 from J, leaving 21 bases between them. This CDR3 reads CSVGSRGPNLTYEQYF. CDR3 DNA sequence: TGCAGCGTTGGGAGCAGGGGACCCAATCTTACCTACGAGCAGTACTTC.

This clonotype was recorded at least ten times. The chain is built from TRBV15 and TRBJ2-1, with 16 bases aligning to TRBD2. The V and J ends lost 1 base and 9 bases, in that order; junction bases with no gene match: 12. CDR1 is LNHNV and CDR2 is YYDKDF in the germline V gene (reference sequence). This CDR3 region has 19 residues. The CDR3 protein is CATSRANQGLAGGPTEQFF. The CDR3 DNA reads TGTGCCACCAGCAGAGCCAACCAGGGACTAGCGGGGGGGCCTACTGAGCAGTTCTTC.

This clonotype was detected many times. The rearrangement uses TRBV7-9 and TRBJ2-3; D remains unclear. CDR1 SEHNR and CDR2 FQNEAQ come from the germline V gene (reference sequence). V was cut by 5 bases and J by 8 bases, with 11 bases left in between. The CDR3 totals 12 residues. Here the CDR3 reads CASSPLEVTQYF. The CDR3 DNA is TGTGCCAGCAGCCCATTAGAGGTTACGCAGTATTTT.

This clonotype was seen more than once but under ten times. The gene calls are TRBV7-2 and TRBJ2-3; 9 bases fit TRBD2. V gave up 5 bases and J gave up 4 bases; unmatched junction bases: 19. Germline CDR1 reads SGHTA; CDR2 reads FQGNSA. This CDR3 spans 19 amino acids. The CDR3 sequence is CASSPGVGYSGGAADTQYF. The CDR3 bases are TGTGCCAGCAGCCCAGGGGTAGGCTATAGCGGGGGCGCGGCAGATACGCAGTATTTT.

This clonotype was recorded many times. J is TRBJ2-1 and V is TRBV6-1, with a tentative D call TRBD1 (5 bases). The length of the CDR3 is 14 residues. Trimming shortened V by 8 bases and J by 8 bases, and 19 bases separated the two germline ends. Germline-derived CDR1 and CDR2 are MNHNS and SASEGT. CDR3 sequence reads: CASRRGALSDEQFF. Written as DNA, the CDR3 is TGTGCCAGCCGCCGTGGGGCCTTGTCGGATGAGCAGTTCTTC.